A single sample is the source of the 8 T cell receptor beta chains below, sequenced in a study of T cell responses to AZD1222 COVID-19 vaccine. Clones were read by immunoSEQ multiplex PCR, and TCRdb kept only the in-frame ones, dropping some. The data show about 100,000 clones, with approximately 90% seen just once and 4.8% held by the top ten. This material consisted of peripheral blood, taken 28 days after the second AZD1222 dose. These receptors were obtained from an adult who received the AZD1222 COVID-19 vaccine.

This clone has just one count. The V gene is TRBV5-1, the J gene TRBJ1-2; D unclear. Germline V gene lookup returns CDR1 SGHRS and CDR2 YFSETQ. The CDR3 loop spans 12 amino acids. The V end was cut by 6 bases, the J end by 3 bases, with 9 bases between. The CDR3 bases are TGCGCCAGCACGGACGGTGACTATGGCTACACCTTC. It encodes CASTDGDYGYTF.

V and J are TRBV7-2 and TRBJ2-2; D uncertain. The V end lost 0 bases, the J end lost 2 bases, and 7 bases lay between the germline ends. Germline V gives CDR1 SGHTA, CDR2 FQGNSA. This CDR3 spans 15 amino acids. The CDR3, as DNA: TGTGCCAGCAGCTTAGCAGTGGGCAACACCGGGGAGCTGTTTTTT. This translates into CASSLAVGNTGELFF.

There are a few counts of this clone. The chain has TRBV2 and TRBJ2-1; 9 nucleotides agree with TRBD2. The CDR3 is 16 amino acids. Germline lookup yields CDR1 SNHLY and CDR2 FYNNEI. With V trimmed by 8 bases and J by 7 bases, 15 bases remained unmatched. CDR3 sequence: CASSLAGPGVGNEQFF. As DNA, the CDR3 is TGTGCCAGCTCCCTAGCGGGGCCGGGTGTGGGAAATGAGCAGTTCTTC.

This chain uses TRBV5-4 with TRBJ2-7, with D unclear. CDR1 is SGHNT and CDR2 is YYREEE in the germline V gene (reference sequence). Trimming pared 0 bases from V and 4 bases from J, leaving 8 bases between. The CDR3 covers 13 residues. This CDR3 is CASSLGQSYEQYF. In DNA form, the CDR3 reads TGTGCCAGCAGCTTGGGGCAGTCTTACGAGCAGTACTTC. Complete variable domain (other parts from reference TRBV5-4 and TRBJ2-7): ETGVTQSPTHLIKTRGQQVTLRCSSQSGHNTVSWYQQALGQGPQFIFQYYREEENGRGNFPPRFSGLQFPNYSSELNVNALELDDSALYLCASSLGQSYEQYFGPGTRLTVT.

V and J are TRBV18 and TRBJ1-1; no definite D call. Trimming removed 6 bases at V and 0 bases at J, with 14 bases between. Germline CDR1 KGHSH, CDR2 LQKENI. The CDR3 loop spans 15 amino acids. The CDR3 loop reads CASSALGHMNTEAFF. The CDR3 nucleotides are TGTGCCAGCTCGGCCTTAGGGCACATGAACACTGAAGCTTTCTTT.

V is TRBV10-3 and J is TRBJ1-4, with D unresolved. V shed 0 bases and J shed 8 bases, with 13 bases lying between them. The CDR3 sequence is 15 residues long. The germline V gene has CDR1 ENHRY and CDR2 SYGVKD. The CDR3 sequence is CAISESGQAGEKLFF. The CDR3, as DNA: TGTGCCATCAGTGAGTCGGGTCAGGCGGGGGAAAAACTGTTTTTT.

This clone has only a few counts. Within the sample, other DNA sequences also encode this same CDR3. V gene TRBV20-1 combines with J gene TRBJ2-7; no definite D call. Trimming cost V 5 bases and J 3 bases, with 5 bases left between them. Per the germline V gene, CDR1 is DFQATT and CDR2 is SNEGSKA (reference sequence). The CDR3 spans 10 residues. This chain's CDR3 is CSASHYEQYF. The CDR3 DNA reads as TGCAGTGCTTCGCACTACGAGCAGTACTTC.

This chain connects TRBV6-2 or TRBV6-3 to TRBJ2-1; D assignment may be TRBD1 or TRBD2 (5 bases each). V lost 5 bases to trimming and J lost 8 bases, with 13 bases between them. Germline CDR1 MNHEY, CDR2 SVGEGT. This CDR3 contains 13 residues. The CDR3 region has the DNA TGTGCCAGCAGTCCGGGGACGATTTATGAGCAGTTCTTC. It is translated as CASSPGTIYEQFF.